The present T cell receptor (beta chain) was sequenced within a study of OX40 agonist ivuxolimab in advanced cancers. Sequenced by immunoSEQ multiplex PCR; TCRdb stores in-frame clones only, minus some. The data show 60,000 to 75,000 clones, with roughly 86% seen just once and more than 4.5% held by the top ten. Germline V CDR1 and CDR2: SGHAT, FQNNGV. The CDR3 length is 16 residues. The TCR originated in an adult with an advanced solid tumor such as melanoma, head and neck, liver or kidney cancer. Sequenced material: CD4+ or CD8+ T cells sorted from blood, taken in a trial of the OX40 agonist ivuxolimab. The rearrangement uses TRBV11-2 and TRBJ2-5; 7 positions agree with TRBD1. The J call may be incorrect, as the DNA end agrees better with TRBJ2-7. CDR3 nucleotides: TGTGCCAGCAGCCCACGAGGGGGCGTAGTTACCTACGAGCAGTACTTC. Amino acids: CASSPRGGVVTYEQYF.